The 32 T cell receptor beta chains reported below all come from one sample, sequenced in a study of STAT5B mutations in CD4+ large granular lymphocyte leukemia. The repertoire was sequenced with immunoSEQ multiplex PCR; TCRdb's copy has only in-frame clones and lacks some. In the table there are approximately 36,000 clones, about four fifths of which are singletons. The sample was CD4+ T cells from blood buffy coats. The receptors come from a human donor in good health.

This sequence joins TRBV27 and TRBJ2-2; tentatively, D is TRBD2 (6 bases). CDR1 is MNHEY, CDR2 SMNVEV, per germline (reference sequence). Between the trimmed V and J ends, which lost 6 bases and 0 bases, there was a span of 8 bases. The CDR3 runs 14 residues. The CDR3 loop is CASRGLANTGELFF. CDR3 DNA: TGTGCCAGCAGGGGACTGGCGAACACCGGGGAGCTGTTTTTT.

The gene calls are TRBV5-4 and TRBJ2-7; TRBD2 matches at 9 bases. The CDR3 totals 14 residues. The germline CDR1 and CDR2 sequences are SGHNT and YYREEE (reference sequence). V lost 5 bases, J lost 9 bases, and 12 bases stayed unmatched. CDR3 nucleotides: TGTGCCAGCAGTGCGGGAGGGACCGGGCGGGGGCAGTACTTC. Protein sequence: CASSAGGTGRGQYF. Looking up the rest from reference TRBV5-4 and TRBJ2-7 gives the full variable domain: ETGVTQSPTHLIKTRGQQVTLRCSSQSGHNTVSWYQQALGQGPQFIFQYYREEENGRGNFPPRFSGLQFPNYSSELNVNALELDDSALYLCASSAGGTGRGQYFGPGTRLTVT.

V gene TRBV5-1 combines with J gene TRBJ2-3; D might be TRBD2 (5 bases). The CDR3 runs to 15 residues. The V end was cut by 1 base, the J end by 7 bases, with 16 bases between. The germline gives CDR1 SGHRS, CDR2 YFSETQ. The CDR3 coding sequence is TGCGCCAGCAGCTTGACCGGTGCGGGCGAACATACGCAGTATTTT. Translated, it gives CASSLTGAGEHTQYF.

DNA for the CDR3: TGCGCCAGCAGCAGAACTGCAGTTACAACTAATGAAAAACTGTTTTTT. It specifies CASSRTAVTTNEKLFF. The rearrangement uses TRBV5-1 and TRBJ1-4; no reliable D call. V shed 4 bases and J shed 0 bases, with 13 bases lying between them. Germline CDR1 SGHRS, CDR2 YFSETQ. The CDR3 is 16 amino acids.

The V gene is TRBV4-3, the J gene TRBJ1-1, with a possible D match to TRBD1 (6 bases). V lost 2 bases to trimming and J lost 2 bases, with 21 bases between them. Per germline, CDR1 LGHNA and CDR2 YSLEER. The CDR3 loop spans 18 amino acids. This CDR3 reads CASSQRPPGQDRNTEAFF. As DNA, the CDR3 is TGCGCCAGCAGCCAAAGACCACCTGGCCAGGACAGAAACACTGAAGCTTTCTTT.

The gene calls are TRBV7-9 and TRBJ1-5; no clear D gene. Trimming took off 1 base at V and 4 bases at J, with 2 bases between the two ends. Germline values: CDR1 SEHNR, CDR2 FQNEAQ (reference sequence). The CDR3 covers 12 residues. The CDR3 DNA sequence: TGTGCCAGCAGCTTAGATAATCAGCCCCAGCATTTT. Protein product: CASSLDNQPQHF.

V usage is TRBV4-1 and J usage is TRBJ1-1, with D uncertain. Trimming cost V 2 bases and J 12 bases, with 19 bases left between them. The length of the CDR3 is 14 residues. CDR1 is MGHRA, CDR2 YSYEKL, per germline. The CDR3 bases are TGCGCCAGCAGCCAAAACGCCCTGGCGCGGTTGACTTTCTTT. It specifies CASSQNALARLTFF.

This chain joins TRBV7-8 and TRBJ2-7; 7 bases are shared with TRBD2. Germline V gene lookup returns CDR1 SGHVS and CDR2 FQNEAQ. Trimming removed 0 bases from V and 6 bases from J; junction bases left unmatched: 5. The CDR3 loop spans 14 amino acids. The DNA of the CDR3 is TGTGCCAGCAGCTTAGCGCTAAGGGAGGGCGAGCAGTACTTC. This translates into CASSLALREGEQYF. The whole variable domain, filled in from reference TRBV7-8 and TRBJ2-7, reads GAGVSQSPRYKVAKRGQDVALRCDPISGHVSLFWYQQALGQGPEFLTYFQNEAQLDKSGLPSDRFFAERPEGSVSTLKIQRTQQEDSAVYLCASSLALREGEQYFGPGTRLTVT.

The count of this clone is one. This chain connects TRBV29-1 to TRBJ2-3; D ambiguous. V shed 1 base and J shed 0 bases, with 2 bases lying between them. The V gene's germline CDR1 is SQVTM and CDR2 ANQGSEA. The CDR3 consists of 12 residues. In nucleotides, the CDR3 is TGCAGCGTTGAAGGTAGCACAGATACGCAGTATTTT. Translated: CSVEGSTDTQYF.

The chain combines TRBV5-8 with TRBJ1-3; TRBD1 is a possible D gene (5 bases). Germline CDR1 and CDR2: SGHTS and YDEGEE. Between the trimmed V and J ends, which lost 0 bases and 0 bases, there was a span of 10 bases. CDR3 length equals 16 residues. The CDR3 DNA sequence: TGTGCCAGCAGCTTGGAGGCAGGGAGCTCTGGAAACACCATATATTTT. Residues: CASSLEAGSSGNTIYF.

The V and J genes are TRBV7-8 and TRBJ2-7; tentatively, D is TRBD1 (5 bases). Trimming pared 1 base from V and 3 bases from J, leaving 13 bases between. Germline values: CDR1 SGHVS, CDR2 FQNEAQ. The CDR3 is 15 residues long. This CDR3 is CASSLETGRDYEQYF. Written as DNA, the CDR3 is TGTGCCAGCAGCTTAGAGACCGGCAGGGACTACGAGCAGTACTTC.

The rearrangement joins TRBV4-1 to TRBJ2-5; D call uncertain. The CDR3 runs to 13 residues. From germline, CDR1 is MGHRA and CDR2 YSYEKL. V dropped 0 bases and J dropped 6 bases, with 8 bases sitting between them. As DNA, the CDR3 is TGCGCCAGCAGCCAAGAGGGCTACCAGACCCAGTACTTC. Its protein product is CASSQEGYQTQYF.

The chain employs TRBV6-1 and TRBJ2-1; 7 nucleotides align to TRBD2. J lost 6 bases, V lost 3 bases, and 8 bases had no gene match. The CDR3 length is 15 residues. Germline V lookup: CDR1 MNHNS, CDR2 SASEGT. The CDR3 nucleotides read TGTGCCAGCAGTGAGTTGCGGGAGCCATTCAATGAGCAGTTCTTC. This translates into CASSELREPFNEQFF.

This CDR3 is CASSRFEGGLTQYF. The CDR3 bases are TGTGCCAGCAGCCGCTTCGAGGGGGGATTGACCCAGTACTTC. V usage is TRBV9 and J usage is TRBJ2-5; D assignment may be TRBD1 or TRBD2 (6 bases each). This CDR3 region has 14 residues. CDR1 and CDR2 from the germline V gene are SGDLS and YYNGEE. The V gene lost 4 bases and the J gene lost 7 bases, with 17 bases spanning the gap.

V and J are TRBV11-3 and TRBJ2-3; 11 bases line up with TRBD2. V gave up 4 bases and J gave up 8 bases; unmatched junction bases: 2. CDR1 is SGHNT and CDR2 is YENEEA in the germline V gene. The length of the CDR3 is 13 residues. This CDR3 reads CASSSGLAATQYF. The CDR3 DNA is TGTGCCAGCAGCTCGGGACTAGCGGCTACGCAGTATTTT.

The CDR3 here is CASSLGVSGSYGYTF. The CDR3 nucleotides read TGTGCCAGCAGCTTGGGTGTTTCAGGGTCCTATGGCTACACCTTC. The J gene is TRBJ1-2, the V gene TRBV7-9; the D gene is possibly TRBD1 (5 bases). CDR3 length: 15 residues. Trimming took off 3 bases at V and 4 bases at J, with 15 bases between the two ends. Germline CDR1 reads SEHNR; CDR2 reads FQNEAQ (reference sequence).

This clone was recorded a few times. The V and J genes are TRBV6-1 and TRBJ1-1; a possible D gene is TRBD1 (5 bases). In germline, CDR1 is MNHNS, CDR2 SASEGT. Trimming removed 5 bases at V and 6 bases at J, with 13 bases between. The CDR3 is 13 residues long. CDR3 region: CASSRDGGAEAFF. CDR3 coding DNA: TGTGCCAGCAGTAGGGACGGTGGGGCTGAAGCTTTCTTT.

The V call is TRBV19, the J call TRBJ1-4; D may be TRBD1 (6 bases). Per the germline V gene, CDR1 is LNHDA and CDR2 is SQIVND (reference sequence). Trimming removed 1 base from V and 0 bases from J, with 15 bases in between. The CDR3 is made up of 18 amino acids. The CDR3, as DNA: TGTGCCAGTAGTATAGGGGGGCTTGGATTCGCAACTAATGAAAAACTGTTTTTT. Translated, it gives CASSIGGLGFATNEKLFF.

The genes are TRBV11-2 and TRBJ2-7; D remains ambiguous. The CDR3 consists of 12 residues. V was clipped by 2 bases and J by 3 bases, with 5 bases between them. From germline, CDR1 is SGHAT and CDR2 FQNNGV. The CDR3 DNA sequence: TGTGCCAGCAGCTTAATGTTCTACGAGCAGTACTTC. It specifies CASSLMFYEQYF.

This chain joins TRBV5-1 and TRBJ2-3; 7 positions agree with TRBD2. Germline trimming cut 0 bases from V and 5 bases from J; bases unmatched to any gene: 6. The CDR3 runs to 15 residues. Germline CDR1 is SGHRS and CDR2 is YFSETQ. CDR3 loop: CASSLGGASGDTQYF. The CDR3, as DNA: TGCGCCAGCAGCTTGGGAGGGGCTAGCGGAGATACGCAGTATTTT. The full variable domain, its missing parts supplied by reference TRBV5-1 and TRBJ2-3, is KAGVTQTPRYLIKTRGQQVTLSCSPISGHRSVSWYQQTPGQGLQFLFEYFSETQRNKGNFPGRFSGRQFSNSRSEMNVSTLELGDSALYLCASSLGGASGDTQYFGPGTRLTVL.

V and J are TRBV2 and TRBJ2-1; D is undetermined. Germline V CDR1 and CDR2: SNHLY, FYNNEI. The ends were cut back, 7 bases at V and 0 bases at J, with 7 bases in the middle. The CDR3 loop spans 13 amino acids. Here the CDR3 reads CASTTSSYNEQFF. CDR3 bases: TGTGCCAGCACCACGAGCTCCTACAATGAGCAGTTCTTC.

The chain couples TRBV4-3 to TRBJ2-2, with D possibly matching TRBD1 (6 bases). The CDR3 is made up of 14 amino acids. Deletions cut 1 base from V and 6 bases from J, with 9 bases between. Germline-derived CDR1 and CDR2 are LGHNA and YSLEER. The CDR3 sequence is CASSQVEGAGELFF. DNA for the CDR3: TGCGCCAGCAGCCAAGTTGAGGGGGCCGGGGAGCTGTTTTTT.

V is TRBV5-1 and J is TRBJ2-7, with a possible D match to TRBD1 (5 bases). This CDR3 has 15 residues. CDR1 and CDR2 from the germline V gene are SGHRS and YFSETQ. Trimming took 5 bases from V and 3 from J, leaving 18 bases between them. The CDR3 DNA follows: TGCGCCAGCAGGTTCTTCCCGAGCGACAGCTACGAGCAGTACTTC. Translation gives CASRFFPSDSYEQYF.

In nucleotides, the CDR3 is TGCGCCAGCAGCTTGGAGACGGCGAACACCGGGGAGCTGTTTTTT. Translating it yields CASSLETANTGELFF. This chain joins TRBV5-1 and TRBJ2-2; D gene unclear. The CDR3 is made up of 15 amino acids. V gave up 0 bases and J gave up 0 bases, with 6 bases separating them. Germline V lookup: CDR1 SGHRS, CDR2 YFSETQ.

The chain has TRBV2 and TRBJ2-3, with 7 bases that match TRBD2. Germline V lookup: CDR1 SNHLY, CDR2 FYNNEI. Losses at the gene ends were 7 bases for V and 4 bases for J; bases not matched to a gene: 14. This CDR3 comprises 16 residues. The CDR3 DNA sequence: TGTGCCAGCACCACCTGGGGGAGGGGACGCGCAGATACGCAGTATTTT. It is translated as CASTTWGRGRADTQYF.

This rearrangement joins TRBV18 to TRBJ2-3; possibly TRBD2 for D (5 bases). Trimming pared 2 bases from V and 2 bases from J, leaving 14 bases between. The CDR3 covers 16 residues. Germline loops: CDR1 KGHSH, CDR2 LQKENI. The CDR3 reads CASSPVVGSLTDTQYF. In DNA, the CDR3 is TGTGCCAGCTCACCAGTCGTAGGGAGCCTCACAGATACGCAGTATTTT.

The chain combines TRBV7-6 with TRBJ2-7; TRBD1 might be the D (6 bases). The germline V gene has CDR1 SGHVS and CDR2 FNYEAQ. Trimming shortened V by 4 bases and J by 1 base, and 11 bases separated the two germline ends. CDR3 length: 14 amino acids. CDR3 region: CASSSGQISYEQYF. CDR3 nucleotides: TGTGCCAGCAGCTCCGGACAGATATCCTACGAGCAGTACTTC.

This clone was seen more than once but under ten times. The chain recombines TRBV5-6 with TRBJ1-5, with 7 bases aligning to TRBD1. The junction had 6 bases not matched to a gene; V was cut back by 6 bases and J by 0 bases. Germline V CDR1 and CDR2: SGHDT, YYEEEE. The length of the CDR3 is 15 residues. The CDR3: CASNLGGHSNQPQHF. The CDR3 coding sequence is TGTGCCAGCAACCTAGGGGGCCATAGCAATCAGCCCCAGCATTTT.

The CDR3 DNA sequence: TGTGCCAGCATGGGGACAACACAAGAGACCCAGTACTTC. Translating it yields CASMGTTQETQYF. The chain has TRBV27 and TRBJ2-5; TRBD1 might be the D (6 bases). The V gene lost 7 bases and the J gene lost 2 bases, with 11 bases spanning the gap. Germline-derived CDR1 and CDR2 are MNHEY and SMNVEV (reference sequence). This CDR3 is built from 13 residues.

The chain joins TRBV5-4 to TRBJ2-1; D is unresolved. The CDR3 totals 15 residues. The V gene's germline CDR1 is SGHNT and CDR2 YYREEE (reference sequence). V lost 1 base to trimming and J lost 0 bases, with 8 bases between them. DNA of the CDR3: TGTGCCAGCAGCTTGAGCCTGAGCTCCTACAATGAGCAGTTCTTC. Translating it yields CASSLSLSSYNEQFF. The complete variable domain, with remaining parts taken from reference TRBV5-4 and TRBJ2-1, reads ETGVTQSPTHLIKTRGQQVTLRCSSQSGHNTVSWYQQALGQGPQFIFQYYREEENGRGNFPPRFSGLQFPNYSSELNVNALELDDSALYLCASSLSLSSYNEQFFGPGTRLTVL.

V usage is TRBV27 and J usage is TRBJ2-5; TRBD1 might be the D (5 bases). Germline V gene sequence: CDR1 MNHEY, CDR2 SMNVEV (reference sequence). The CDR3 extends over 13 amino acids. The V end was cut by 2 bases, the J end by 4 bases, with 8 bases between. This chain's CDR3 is CASSLADTETQYF. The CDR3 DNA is TGTGCCAGCAGTTTAGCGGACACAGAGACCCAGTACTTC.

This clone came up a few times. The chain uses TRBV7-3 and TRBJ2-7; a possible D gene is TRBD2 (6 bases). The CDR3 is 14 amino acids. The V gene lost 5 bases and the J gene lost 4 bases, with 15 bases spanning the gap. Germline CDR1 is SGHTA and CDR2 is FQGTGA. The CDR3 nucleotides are TGTGCCAGCAGCCCGGGGGACTGGTCTTACGAGCAGTACTTC. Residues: CASSPGDWSYEQYF. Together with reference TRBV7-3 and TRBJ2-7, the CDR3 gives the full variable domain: GAGVSQTPSNKVTEKGKYVELRCDPISGHTALYWYRQSLGQGPEFLIYFQGTGAADDSGLPNDRFFAVRPEGSVSTLKIQRTERGDSAVYLCASSPGDWSYEQYFGPGTRLTVT.